Reported below is one T cell receptor (beta chain). The entry originates in a study of T cells in tuberculosis. Study at large: Within 7 days of starting treatment, or before, PBMC were stored.

Tuberculosis was confirmed by positive sputum smear and/or M. tuberculosis culture. Germline V lookup: CDR1 SGDLS, CDR2 YYNGEE. The CDR3 is made up of 17 amino acids. Trimming at V came to 0 bases and at J to 1 base, leaving 3 bases not matched to a gene. Libraries were prepared by immunoSEQ multiplex PCR; TCRdb keeps only in-frame clonotypes and omits some of them. The sample comprises 7,400 or so clones, approximately 95% of which are singletons, and approximately 10% rests with the top ten. The sample was PBMCs. This TCR came from an adult with tuberculosis. V is TRBV9 and J is TRBJ2-5; 13 bases line up with TRBD2. The CDR3 is CASSVGGLAGPQETQYF. The CDR3 coding sequence is TGTGCCAGCAGCGTAGGGGGACTAGCGGGACCCCAAGAGACCCAGTACTTC.